A selection of T cell receptor beta chains follows, all from one sample in a study of early stage breast cancer tumors. TCRdb's table, derived via immunoSEQ multiplex PCR, lists solely in-frame clones and lacks some. The sample carries about 50,000 clones, 65% to 90% recorded once. The sample was blood. These receptors were obtained from a person aged 50 to 59 with breast cancer. The CDR3 runs from the conserved cysteine through the conserved F or W. A D gene is named only where the DNA matches it firmly. Not all rows give a size; the values are once, few, many and, for expanded clones, a class.

TGTGCCAGCAAGGGTCTTAATTCACCCCTCCACTTT,CASKGLNSPLHF,TRBJ1-6,NA,TRBV6-5,NA
TGCGCCAGCAGCTTGCGGCCGAATGGACAGGGTGGGGCCAACGTCCTGACTTTC,CASSLRPNGQGGANVLTF,TRBJ2-6,NA,TRBV5-1,TRBD1
TGTGCCAGCAGTTTATGGGACAGGCCGGGCGGGGGCAATCAGCCCCAGCATTTT,CASSLWDRPGGGNQPQHF,TRBJ1-5,few,TRBV28,TRBD1
TGTGCCAGCAGCCAAGGGTCCGTCCCTCGGATGAACACTGAAGCTTTCTTT,CASSQGSVPRMNTEAFF,TRBJ1-1,NA,TRBV9,NA
TGTGCCAGCAGCTTGGGGCAGGGGGCCAGTGAGCAGTTCTTC,CASSLGQGASEQFF,TRBJ2-1,NA,TRBV5-5,TRBD1
TGTGCCAGCAGTTTGGGCAGACGGGGGTATGGCTACACCTTC,CASSLGRRGYGYTF,TRBJ1-2,NA,TRBV28,NA
TGTGCCAGCAGCCGAGGGGCCAGCGGGGGTAACGAGCAGTACTTC,CASSRGASGGNEQYF,TRBJ2-7,once,TRBV7-3,TRBD2
TGTGCCAGCAGTTATCTCCCAGGGTACGAGCAGTACTTC,CASSYLPGYEQYF,TRBJ2-7,NA,TRBV6-5,NA
TGTGCCAGTAGTACCGGCCTGTTTTCCGAAGCCTACGAGCAGTACTTC,CASSTGLFSEAYEQYF,TRBJ2-7,once,TRBV19,NA
TGCGCCAGCAGCTTGGCCCTAGTCTTACCCAACGAGCAGTACTTC,CASSLALVLPNEQYF,TRBJ2-7,NA,TRBV5-1,NA
TGTGCCAGCAGGGGACAGGTTCGCTATGGCTACACCTTC,CASRGQVRYGYTF,TRBJ1-2,few,TRBV2,TRBD1
TGTGCCAGTAGTATCCTAGGAGGGCAGGGAGAGACCCAGTACTTC,CASSILGGQGETQYF,TRBJ2-5,NA,TRBV19,NA
TGTGCCAGCAGTCGAGGGACACTGGACTACGAGCAGTACTTC,CASSRGTLDYEQYF,TRBJ2-7,few,TRBV6-1,NA
TGTGCCAGCAGTGAATCGGGGGGCGCAACTGAAGCTTTCTTT,CASSESGGATEAFF,TRBJ1-1,NA,TRBV6-1,NA
TGCGCCAGCAGTCAATTTCGATGGACTCTCTACGAGCAGTACTTC,CASSQFRWTLYEQYF,TRBJ2-7,once,TRBV23-1,NA
TGTGCCAGCAGCTCTGCCGGGCCGCTTCGTCCCGAGCAGTACTTC,CASSSAGPLRPEQYF,TRBJ2-7,NA,TRBV11-2,NA
TGTGCCAGCAGTTACGGGGGACAGGGCTCCTTCTATGGCTACACCTTC,CASSYGGQGSFYGYTF,TRBJ1-2,NA,TRBV6-5,TRBD1
TGTGCCAGCAGCTTGACTGGTTACTACGAGCAGTACTTC,CASSLTGYYEQYF,TRBJ2-7,NA,TRBV7-9,NA
TGTGCCAGCTCCCGCGACTTAACATACGAGCAGTACTTC,CASSRDLTYEQYF,TRBJ2-7,few,TRBV18,NA
TGTGCCAGCAGCCCACCGTTTGTTTCGGACAATGAGCAGTTCTTC,CASSPPFVSDNEQFF,TRBJ2-1,NA,TRBV11-2,NA
TGTGCCCCGCCGTACTACGAGCAGTACTTC,CAPPYYEQYF,TRBJ2-7,NA,TRBV6-1,NA
TGTGCCAGCAGTCCCCTCCCCCCGGGGCAGTACTTC,CASSPLPPGQYF,TRBJ2-7,NA,TRBV6-5,NA
TGCGCCAGCAGCTTGGACAGGGGGTATGGCTACACCTTC,CASSLDRGYGYTF,TRBJ1-2,NA,TRBV5-1,TRBD1
TGTGCCAGCAGCTCTAGAACCAGTACCCTCTTTAACACTGAAGCTTTCTTT,CASSSRTSTLFNTEAFF,TRBJ1-1,NA,TRBV7-2,NA
TGTGCCAGCAGTGAATCGGGCGTAAACACTGAAGCTTTCTTT,CASSESGVNTEAFF,TRBJ1-1,NA,TRBV6-1,NA
TGTGCCAGCAGCTTAAGTTTAGTAGGAGATGAGCAGTTCTTC,CASSLSLVGDEQFF,TRBJ2-1,NA,TRBV7-3,NA
TGTGCCTGGAGCCGTAGCGGGGGGGGAGAGACCCAGTACTTC,CAWSRSGGGETQYF,TRBJ2-5,NA,TRBV30,TRBD2
TGCGCCAGCAGCCAAGATCTGGGGAGGGCCATAGATACGCAGTATTTT,CASSQDLGRAIDTQYF,TRBJ2-3,NA,TRBV4-1,TRBD2
TGCGCCAACACCTGCAGGCGCGCTAACTATGGCTACACCTTC,CANTCRRANYGYTF,TRBJ1-2,few,TRBV10-1,NA
TGCGCCAGCAGCCTGGGACAGGGGAGGACCCAGTACTTC,CASSLGQGRTQYF,TRBJ2-5,NA,TRBV5-1,TRBD1
TGTGCCAGCAGACCCGGGACAGTGAACACTGAAGCTTTCTTT,CASRPGTVNTEAFF,TRBJ1-1,NA,TRBV6-4,TRBD1
TGTGCCAGTAGACCCCCCCTGGGGGGGCCAAATGAGCAGTTCTTC,CASRPPLGGPNEQFF,TRBJ2-1,NA,TRBV19,NA
TGTGCCAGCACGGCAACAGCCACTGAAGCTTTCTTT,CASTATATEAFF,TRBJ1-1,few,TRBV2,NA
TGTGCCAGCAGCCAACAGGGGAATAGCAATCAGCCCCAGCATTTT,CASSQQGNSNQPQHF,TRBJ1-5,NA,TRBV7-9,TRBD1
TGCAGTGCCAGGATCAACTATGGCTACACCTTC,CSARINYGYTF,TRBJ1-2,NA,TRBV20-1,NA
TGTGCCACCAGCAAAGCTTTCCCGGGACAGGGGCTTAAGAACACTGAAGCTTTCTTT,CATSKAFPGQGLKNTEAFF,TRBJ1-1,NA,TRBV15,TRBD1
TGTGCCAGTAGTACCCCGGGATACCGTGACAGTACCGGGGAGCTGTTTTTT,CASSTPGYRDSTGELFF,TRBJ2-2,NA,TRBV19,NA
TGTGCCAGCTCCCCCAGAGGAGGTGCAGATACGCAGTATTTT,CASSPRGGADTQYF,TRBJ2-3,NA,TRBV18,NA
TGTGCCAGTAGTATGTCACCCGGAGGGGGGGATTATGAGCAGTACTTC,CASSMSPGGGDYEQYF,TRBJ2-7,once,TRBV19,NA
TGTGCCAGCAGTCCGACGGCCCTGGAACTAGGTGAGCAGTACTTC,CASSPTALELGEQYF,TRBJ2-7,NA,TRBV28,NA
TGTGCCAGTAGTCCACAGAGGCGGTCCTACGAGCAGTACTTC,CASSPQRRSYEQYF,TRBJ2-7,once,TRBV19,NA
TGTGCCAGCGCAAGCCCGGGACACTATGAAAAACTGTTTTTT,CASASPGHYEKLFF,TRBJ1-4,NA,TRBV18,NA
TGTGCCAGCAGCCAATGGACACGCCTAGGGGAGACCCAGTACTTC,CASSQWTRLGETQYF,TRBJ2-5,NA,TRBV14,NA
TGTGCCAGCAGCGTAGGGTCGATAGGTGAGGGCTCGAACACTGAAGCTTTCTTT,CASSVGSIGEGSNTEAFF,TRBJ1-1,NA,TRBV9,NA
TGTGCCAGCAGGAAGGGGGTCGGAGAGACCCAGTACTTC,CASRKGVGETQYF,TRBJ2-5,NA,TRBV7-9,NA
TGTGCCAGCAGGGATTGGCGGGGGGGCCTCGACGAGCAGTACTTC,CASRDWRGGLDEQYF,TRBJ2-7,NA,TRBV13,TRBD2
TGTGCCAGCAGCTTGATGGGCGGGACGAACACTGAAGCTTTCTTT,CASSLMGGTNTEAFF,TRBJ1-1,NA,TRBV5-5,NA
TGTGCCAGCTCACCTACCGGGACTAGCGGGGGGGTAGCCAAAAACATTCAGTACTTC,CASSPTGTSGGVAKNIQYF,TRBJ2-4,NA,TRBV18,TRBD2
TGTGCCAGCAGCCGAAGATCGACAGGGGGTAACATTCAGTACTTC,CASSRRSTGGNIQYF,TRBJ2-4,NA,TRBV14,TRBD1
TGTGCCAGCAGCTTAGGGTCGGTTTTCGTTTTC,CASSLGSVFVF,TRBJ2-7,NA,TRBV5-8,NA
TGTGCCAGTAGTAGAAGGGACGGGTTAAATGAGCAGTTCTTC,CASSRRDGLNEQFF,TRBJ2-1,NA,TRBV19,NA
TGTGCCAGCAGTGAACGGGCAGGGGTTGGGAACAATCAGCCCCAGCATTTT,CASSERAGVGNNQPQHF,TRBJ1-5,once,TRBV2,NA
TGTGCCAGCAGTTTAGGGGACAGGGTTTACAATGAGCAGTTCTTC,CASSLGDRVYNEQFF,TRBJ2-1,NA,TRBV27,TRBD1
TGTGCCAGCAGCTTTCGAACTAGCGGGAGTCTTTTCGAGCAGTACTTC,CASSFRTSGSLFEQYF,TRBJ2-7,NA,TRBV7-9,TRBD2